This T cell receptor (beta chain) was sequenced for a study of T cell responses to AZD1222 COVID-19 vaccine. Some clones are missing from TCRdb's copy, which holds only in-frame ones; the method was immunoSEQ multiplex PCR. The sample carries about 100,000 clones, around 87% recorded once. CDR3 size: 16 residues. V was cut by 5 bases and J by 7 bases, with 21 bases left in between. Germline loops: CDR1 MNHEY, CDR2 SVGEGT. This clonotype was sampled from an adult in good health. Sequences were derived from peripheral blood, sampled on day 0 of MenACWY control vaccination. The chain couples TRBV6-2 or TRBV6-3 to TRBJ1-5; D is unresolved. DNA for the CDR3: TGTGCCAGCAGTCACCTGACAACTGCAAGTACCCAGCCCCAGCATTTT. Its protein product is CASSHLTTASTQPQHF.